This T cell receptor (beta chain) emerged from a study of naive CD8 T cells in extremely preterm neonates (dated by TCRdb to about 2017). Looking at the study overall: The abstract gives the adult participants' age range as 25-50 years, whereas the methods give 20-50 years. The study compared TCRbeta CDR3 repertoires of sorted naive CD8+ T cells across four age groups: extremely preterm neonates, term neonates, young children and adults. The paper's findings and limits, for the study overall: Prospective longitudinal studies of preterm and term neonates were called for by the authors so that T cell development could be tracked within individuals. Preterm neonates had significantly lower iChao1 richness than all other age groups (p < 0.05) and an even clone distribution, indicating a less rich repertoire. The authors noted a small sample size and variable productive template counts among preterm samples as limitations. Compared with the older groups, preterm CDR3s were shorter and closer to germline, carrying fewer N additions and showing less junctional trimming. Preterm neonates shared more CDR3 nucleotide sequences (2.7%) than term neonates (roughly 0.4%), young children (approximately 0.03%) and adults (0.01%).

The germline V gene sets CDR1 to SGHAT and CDR2 to FQNNGV. The CDR3 covers 18 residues, taking in both the cysteine and the phenylalanine. Kept here is only the CDR3 DNA, which spans 54 bases and is read in frame from base 1. Trimming removed 8 bases from V and 7 bases from J; the gene matches leave 18 bases unexplained. The peripheral blood donors were five healthy children aged roughly 15-56 months who were having elective routine surgery, plus five healthy nonsmoking adults. A FACSAria III cell sorter was used to sort live, Annexin V-negative naive CD8+ T cells (CD3+CD8+CD45RA+CCR7+). Between roughly 17,000 and 110,000 naive CD8+ T cells were sorted per sample. Ficoll-Paque density gradient centrifugation of diluted blood was used to isolate mononuclear cells. Before sorting, mononuclear cells were cryopreserved in approximately 10% DMSO plus 90% FBS and kept long term at -150 degrees C. After thawing, cells were stained with Annexin V along with antibodies against CD3, CD8, CCR7 and CD45RA. The DNeasy Blood and Tissue Kit was used to extract genomic DNA from sorted cell pellets that had been snap-frozen.

TCRbeta CDR3 regions were amplified from genomic DNA by a two-step, bias-controlled multiplex PCR. The multiplex PCR included primers specific for each TRBV and TRBJ gene segment. TCRbeta repertoire data were generated with the immunoSEQ Assay. The authors' analysis ran thus. A relative-frequency ratio and a modified nearest-neighbor algorithm were applied to filter and cluster reads so that closely related sequences were merged. The V, D and J gene assignments for CDR3 sequences were based on IMGT annotation. Template counts were quantified against synthetic TCR CDR3 analog sequences and normalized for PCR amplification bias. Only unique productive sequences, defined as in-frame CDR3 sequences lacking stop codons, were included in the analyses. The immunoSEQ Analyzer software was used to calculate clonality, defined as 1 minus Pielou's evenness, and iChao1 richness. Depending on the Shapiro-Wilk normality results, either Student's t-test or a non-parametric test was run in JMP for statistical testing. TCRdb provides this immuneACCESS table in a form limited to in-frame rearrangements. Some clones are lacking; in checked studies, under half of them reflect an unresolved V gene, and why the rest are absent is not known. That table gives V, J and clone size, and the DNA gave D and trimming. The sample records roughly 5,700 clones, roughly 96% of which are singletons. The ten biggest clones cover 0.38% of the sample.

A remark on this clone: Its antigen specificity is not known. No quality values exist for individual bases; no much larger clone is one base distant.

The receptor chain draws on TRBV11-2 and TRBJ2-1, with 12 middle bases fitting TRBD2. The clonotype was recovered from a human donor in good health. Sequencing used naive CD8+ T cells from blood. The CDR3 protein: CASRGTSGGLAERNEQFF. DNA sequence: TGTGCCAGCCGCGGTACTAGCGGGGGGCTCGCCGAAAGGAATGAGCAGTTCTTC.